This TCR beta chain originates from a study of control samples from healthy donors and cancer patients. Clones were sequenced by immunoSEQ multiplex PCR, and TCRdb holds only the in-frame ones, with some missing. The sample lists about 70,000 clones, roughly 80% occurring once. Source material: PBMCs. This clonotype was sampled from a woman in her forties or fifties with lung cancer.

The CDR3 bases are TGTGCCAGCCGGGGGGGCGGGGCCCCCTACAATGAGCAGTTCTTC. Protein product: CASRGGGAPYNEQFF. This rearrangement joins TRBV18 to TRBJ2-1, with 8 bases identical to TRBD2. CDR3 length equals 15 residues. J was trimmed by 2 bases and V by 8 bases; bases with no gene match: 8. CDR1 and CDR2 from the germline V gene are KGHSH and LQKENI.